The 25 T cell receptor beta chains reported below all come from one sample, sequenced in a study of blood T cell repertoires in COVID-19. Clones were read by immunoSEQ multiplex PCR, and TCRdb kept only the in-frame ones, dropping some. Altogether roughly 170,000 clones are present, approximately 84% being singletons, with the ten largest covering less than 9%. The sequenced material came from peripheral blood. The receptors were gathered from a man between 40 and 49 years old who had recovered from COVID-19.

This chain uses TRBV27 with TRBJ1-5; no clear D. The CDR3 has 18 amino acids. The V end was cut by 0 bases, the J end by 0 bases, with 15 bases between. Germline CDR1 is MNHEY and CDR2 is SMNVEV (reference sequence). The CDR3 DNA is TGTGCCAGCAGTTTATCGGTCTCGCGGGGTAGTAGCAATCAGCCCCAGCATTTT. Translating gives CASSLSVSRGSSNQPQHF.

The chain links TRBV10-3 to TRBJ1-1, with 7 bases lining up with TRBD1. Germline V gene sequence: CDR1 ENHRY, CDR2 SYGVKD. The CDR3 loop spans 14 amino acids. Trimming took 7 bases from V and 6 from J; bases not matched to a gene: 11. Written as DNA, the CDR3 is TGTGCCATCACTGAAGACAGGGCAAGGGCTGAAGCTTTCTTT. This gives the protein CAITEDRARAEAFF.

CDR3 protein: CASTRRGELAKNIQYF. CDR3 coding DNA: TGTGCCAGTACCCGGCGCGGGGAACTAGCCAAAAACATTCAGTACTTC. This chain connects TRBV19 to TRBJ2-4; D possibly corresponds to TRBD2 (6 bases). Germline V lookup: CDR1 LNHDA, CDR2 SQIVND (reference sequence). This CDR3 is built from 16 residues. V lost 7 bases and J 0 bases, leaving 16 bases between the germline ends. Drawing the rest from reference TRBV19 and TRBJ2-4, the complete variable domain is DGGITQSPKYLFRKEGQNVTLSCEQNLNHDAMYWYRQDPGQGLRLIYYSQIVNDFQKGDIAEGYSVSREKKESFPLTVTSAQKNPTAFYLCASTRRGELAKNIQYFGAGTRLSVL.

The chain recombines TRBV5-8 with TRBJ2-1, with TRBD1 matching over 8 bases. Trimming at V came to 4 bases and at J to 5 bases, leaving 8 bases not matched to a gene. The germline V gene has CDR1 SGHTS and CDR2 YDEGEE. The CDR3 length is 15 residues. The CDR3 DNA reads as TGTGCCAGCAGCCGGACAGGGCCAGATAACAATGAGCAGTTCTTC. It yields the protein CASSRTGPDNNEQFF.

J is TRBJ2-5 and V is TRBV4-1; 12 nucleotides line up with TRBD1. The V and J ends lost 4 bases and 5 bases, in that order; junction bases with no gene match: 5. This CDR3 region has 15 residues. CDR1 is MGHRA and CDR2 is YSYEKL in the germline V gene. The CDR3 spells CASSRGQGARETQYF. In DNA, the CDR3 is TGCGCCAGCAGCCGGGGACAGGGGGCGAGGGAGACCCAGTACTTC.

V and J are TRBV5-1 and TRBJ2-7; TRBD1 agrees at 7 bases. The V and J ends lost 4 bases and 4 bases, in that order; junction bases with no gene match: 11. CDR3 length: 15 amino acids. The germline V gene encodes CDR1 SGHRS and CDR2 YFSETQ. The chain's CDR3 is CASSSSTGPGYEQYF. The CDR3 coding sequence is TGCGCCAGCAGCAGCTCGACAGGGCCGGGGTACGAGCAGTACTTC.

This chain uses TRBV5-5 with TRBJ1-1, with TRBD1 matching 7 bases. Per the germline V gene, CDR1 is SGHKS and CDR2 is YYEKEE (reference sequence). CDR3 length: 15 residues. V shed 0 bases and J 4 bases; nucleotides not matched to a gene: 6. Here the CDR3 reads CASSLVQGEVTEAFF. CDR3 in DNA: TGTGCCAGCAGCTTGGTTCAGGGGGAGGTCACTGAAGCTTTCTTT.

V and J are TRBV2 and TRBJ2-1; 8 nucleotides line up with TRBD2. V lost 0 bases to trimming and J lost 5 bases; unmatched junction nucleotides: 12. The CDR3 spans 18 residues. Germline V gives CDR1 SNHLY, CDR2 FYNNEI. The CDR3 nucleotides are TGTGCCAGCAGTGAAGCGTTGATTAGCGGGATACAGAACAATGAGCAGTTCTTC. The encoded protein is CASSEALISGIQNNEQFF.

The chain carries TRBV27 and TRBJ2-4; 7 nucleotides match TRBD1. With 6 bases clipped from V and 2 bases from J, the junction kept 4 bases outside the gene matches. Germline assignment: CDR1 MNHEY and CDR2 SMNVEV (reference sequence). This CDR3 is built from 14 residues. The CDR3 sequence is CASSQTGPKNIQYF. The CDR3 bases are TGTGCCAGCAGCCAGACAGGGCCCAAAAACATTCAGTACTTC.

The chain employs TRBV21-1 and TRBJ1-1. TRBV21-1 is a recognized pseudogene. This CDR3 contains 15 residues. The CDR3, as DNA: TGTGCCAGCAGCAAAGCTAAGGTGGAGAGCACTGAAGCTTTCTTT. Its translation: CASSKAKVESTEAFF.

This chain connects TRBV2 to TRBJ1-5; D ambiguous. The CDR3 totals 16 residues. Germline CDR1 reads SNHLY; CDR2 reads FYNNEI. V was pared by 3 bases and J by 0 bases, with 12 bases between. CDR3 amino acids: CASSESRVGSNQPQHF. The CDR3, as DNA: TGTGCCAGCAGTGAGTCTAGAGTGGGTAGCAATCAGCCCCAGCATTTT.

V gene TRBV19 combines with J gene TRBJ1-3; 7 bases map to TRBD1. The CDR3 runs to 14 residues. Germline CDR1 reads LNHDA; CDR2 reads SQIVND (reference sequence). With V trimmed by 6 bases and J by 0 bases, 2 bases remained unmatched. CDR3 in DNA: TGTGCCAGTAGCGGGACAGTCTCTGGAAACACCATATATTTT. This gives the protein CASSGTVSGNTIYF.

This clone came up a few times. This sequence joins TRBV9 and TRBJ1-5, with D hard to call. This CDR3 comprises 15 residues. The V gene lost 3 bases and the J gene lost 0 bases, with 10 bases spanning the gap. Germline CDR1 and CDR2: SGDLS and YYNGEE. CDR3: CASSAGSYSNQPQHF. CDR3 sequence (DNA): TGTGCCAGCAGCGCCGGTTCTTATAGCAATCAGCCCCAGCATTTT.

V is TRBV4-3 and J is TRBJ2-2; tentatively, D is TRBD2 (5 bases). Per the germline V gene, CDR1 is LGHNA and CDR2 is YSLEER. V lost 5 bases to trimming and J lost 4 bases, with 11 bases between them. There are 14 residues in the CDR3. As DNA, the CDR3 is TGCGCCAGCAGCTCTTCCGGGGTCACCGGGGAGCTGTTTTTT. It codes for CASSSSGVTGELFF.

This chain joins TRBV11-2 and TRBJ1-1; unclear D gene. This CDR3 comprises 18 residues. Per germline, CDR1 SGHAT and CDR2 FQNNGV. Trimming took off 2 bases at V and 0 bases at J, with 19 bases between the two ends. CDR3 loop: CASSLSLLNGELNTEAFF. The CDR3 coding sequence is TGTGCCAGCAGCTTAAGTCTTCTTAACGGAGAGCTGAACACTGAAGCTTTCTTT. The variable domain in full, with the rest retrieved from reference TRBV11-2 and TRBJ1-1, is EAGVAQSPRYKIIEKRQSVAFWCNPISGHATLYWYQQILGQGPKLLIQFQNNGVVDDSQLPKDRFSAERLKGVDSTLKIQPAKLEDSAVYLCASSLSLLNGELNTEAFFGQGTRLTVV.

The chain uses TRBV4-2 and TRBJ2-3, with 9 bases lining up with TRBD2. CDR3 length: 15 amino acids. Looked up from germline, CDR1 is LGHNA and CDR2 is YNFKEQ. The trim removed 0 bases at V and 4 bases at J, leaving 2 bases unmatched. This CDR3 is CASSQERGGPDTQYF. The CDR3 DNA reads as TGTGCCAGCAGCCAAGAGCGGGGGGGCCCAGATACGCAGTATTTT.

V and J are TRBV7-6 and TRBJ2-7; D call uncertain. CDR3 length: 14 amino acids. Trimming removed 0 bases at V and 3 bases at J, with 9 bases between. The germline gives CDR1 SGHVS, CDR2 FNYEAQ. CDR3 protein: CASSLAPHVYEQYF. The CDR3 DNA reads as TGTGCCAGCAGCTTAGCCCCACACGTCTACGAGCAGTACTTC. The variable domain in full, completed from reference TRBV7-6 and TRBJ2-7, reads GAGVSQSPRYKVTKRGQDVALRCDPISGHVSLYWYRQALGQGPEFLTYFNYEAQQDKSGLPNDRFSAERPEGSISTLTIQRTEQRDSAMYRCASSLAPHVYEQYFGPGTRLTVT.

V is TRBV9 and J is TRBJ2-5, with D possibly matching TRBD1 (5 bases). Germline CDR1 SGDLS, CDR2 YYNGEE. The V end lost 4 bases, the J end lost 1 base, and 11 bases lay between the germline ends. The CDR3 contains 14 residues. CDR3 sequence reads: CASSPDNLQETQYF. CDR3 coding DNA: TGTGCCAGCAGCCCGGACAACCTCCAAGAGACCCAGTACTTC.

The CDR3 loop is CAWMGLAGYTGELFF. Written as DNA, the CDR3 is TGTGCCTGGATGGGACTAGCGGGGTACACCGGGGAGCTGTTTTTT. The gene calls are TRBV30 and TRBJ2-2, with 13 nucleotides matching TRBD2. Germline V gene lookup returns CDR1 GTSNPN and CDR2 SVGIG (reference sequence). This CDR3 has 15 amino acids. The J segment lost 3 bases and the V segment lost 4 bases, leaving 2 bases of the junction unmatched.

This clone appeared a few times. The chain joins TRBV2 to TRBJ1-1; D is ambiguous. CDR1 is SNHLY and CDR2 is FYNNEI in the germline V gene. Trimming removed 4 bases at V and 7 bases at J, with 13 bases between. The CDR3 runs to 13 residues. This chain's CDR3 is CASSGPGLLEAFF. The CDR3 DNA sequence: TGTGCCAGCAGTGGCCCCGGTTTACTTGAAGCTTTCTTT.

The chain uses TRBV5-1 and TRBJ2-7; 14 bases match TRBD2. CDR1 and CDR2 from the germline V gene are SGHRS and YFSETQ. The CDR3 loop spans 17 amino acids. Trimming at V came to 2 bases and at J to 5 bases, leaving 9 bases not matched to a gene. The CDR3 nucleotides read TGCGCCAGCAGCTTCGGACTAGCGGGAGGAACGGTCCACGAGCAGTACTTC. This encodes CASSFGLAGGTVHEQYF. The entire variable domain, with the rest obtained from reference TRBV5-1 and TRBJ2-7, is as follows: KAGVTQTPRYLIKTRGQQVTLSCSPISGHRSVSWYQQTPGQGLQFLFEYFSETQRNKGNFPGRFSGRQFSNSRSEMNVSTLELGDSALYLCASSFGLAGGTVHEQYFGPGTRLTVT.

V and J are TRBV12-3 or TRBV12-4 and TRBJ2-3; D is uncertain. This CDR3 spans 13 amino acids. Trimming left V 1 base short and J 3 bases short, with 5 bases between. For the CDR3, the DNA is TGTGCCAGCAGTTTAGGCACAACAGATACGCAGTATTTT. It is translated as CASSLGTTDTQYF.

The chain has TRBV6-1 and TRBJ2-7, with TRBD2 matching over 8 bases. The CDR3 covers 15 residues. V gave up 0 bases and J gave up 2 bases; unmatched junction bases: 3. CDR1 is MNHNS, CDR2 SASEGT, per germline. DNA for the CDR3: TGTGCCAGCAGTGAAGCTTCTAGCGGGCCCTACGAGCAGTACTTC. This translates into CASSEASSGPYEQYF.

DNA for the CDR3: TGTGCCAGCAGCTTAGATAATTGGAACACCGGGGAGCTGTTTTTT. Its protein is CASSLDNWNTGELFF. V usage is TRBV7-9 and J usage is TRBJ2-2; no firm D call. V lost 1 base to trimming and J lost 1 base, with 7 bases between them. Germline V lookup: CDR1 SEHNR, CDR2 FQNEAQ (reference sequence). CDR3 length equals 15 residues.

The gene calls are TRBV6-1 and TRBJ2-1; D not certain. The CDR3 is 14 residues long. Germline V gives CDR1 MNHNS, CDR2 SASEGT. V was cut by 1 base and J by 7 bases, with 11 bases left in between. Written as DNA, the CDR3 is TGTGCCAGCAGTGAAGTCGATGGCGGTAATGAGCAGTTCTTC. Amino acid sequence: CASSEVDGGNEQFF.